This T cell receptor beta chain derives from a study of neurological immune-mediated disorders. The table lists this clonotype with many counts. Its antigen is undetermined. The making of cDNA relied on 5'RACE with 10-nucleotide random UMIs. TCRdb processed the 5' RACE reads anew with MiXCR; each CDR3 protein has one entry. The sample lists some 24,000 distinct CDR3 sequences, over 5.5% seen once, with under 5.5% in the top ten. The CDR3 is 15 residues long. V lost 2 bases and J lost 5, with 10 bases in between. Germline CDR1 and CDR2: MDHEN and SYDVKM. Study-level findings and limits: The absence of shared CDR3 amino acid sequences among expanded clones across subjects suggests private repertoires in all groups.

The sequence was obtained from a woman between 40 and 50 years old in good health. Material for sequencing was PBMCs. The J gene is TRBJ1-6, the V gene TRBV28; D not resolved. CDR3 nucleotides: TGTGCCAGCAGTTTACCCGGTATCAATAATTCACCCCTCCACTTT. Amino acids: CASSLPGINNSPLHF.